This T cell receptor beta chain was obtained from a study of T cell changes during pregnancy in multiple sclerosis. V shed 0 bases and J 4 bases; nucleotides not matched to a gene: 5. CDR3 length: 15 amino acids. Germline V gene sequence: CDR1 LNHDA, CDR2 SQIVND (reference sequence). Profiling relied on immunoSEQ multiplex PCR, and the TCRdb table lists in-frame clones only, not all of them. Of 100,000 to 130,000 clones listed, 85% to 95% are singletons. V gene TRBV19 combines with J gene TRBJ2-5, with TRBD2 matching over 7 bases. The material was peripheral blood, obtained in the third trimester of pregnancy. The TCR sequence derives from a female donor in good health, enrolled as a control in a pregnancy study. DNA of the CDR3: TGTGCCAGTAGTATAGAGGGGGGGGGACGAGAGACCCAGTACTTC. It yields the protein CASSIEGGGRETQYF.